Listed below are T cell receptor beta chains from one sample, sequenced in a study of technical replicates of blood from a handful of donors. Libraries were prepared by immunoSEQ multiplex PCR; TCRdb keeps only in-frame clonotypes and omits some of them. The table includes over 65,000 clones, just under 97% detected once. Material: T cells isolated from PBMCs. These receptor sequences come from a human donor in good health. Each CDR3 is given with its conserved first and last residue. The D gene is left open where the match is weak.

DNA: TGTGCCAGCAGCTTCGGCAGGCACCAGCCCCAGCATTTT
CDR3: CASSFGRHQPQHF
J: TRBJ1-5
V: TRBV7-6
D: -

DNA: TGCGCCAGCAGCCAGGGGCTTTCCGACCCTTACGAGCAGTACTTC
CDR3: CASSQGLSDPYEQYF
J: TRBJ2-7
V: TRBV4-1
D: -

DNA: TGTGCCAGCAGCTTAAAGACAGGGGGGCTCACTGAAGCTTTCTTT
CDR3: CASSLKTGGLTEAFF
J: TRBJ1-1
V: TRBV7-2
D: TRBD1

DNA: TGCGCCAGTCGGGAGGGCCGTGCTAATGAGCAGTTCTTC
CDR3: CASREGRANEQFF
J: TRBJ2-1
V: TRBV5-1
D: TRBD2

DNA: TGTGCCAGCAGTGGACCCAGGACTGGACACAATGAGCAGTTCTTC
CDR3: CASSGPRTGHNEQFF
J: TRBJ2-1
V: TRBV6-5
D: -

DNA: TGCGCCAGCAGCGGAGGGGACAGCTTTGACACTGAAGCTTTCTTT
CDR3: CASSGGDSFDTEAFF
J: TRBJ1-1
V: TRBV5-1
D: TRBD1

DNA: TGTGCCATCAGTGGGGGTACAGGGTCCGGTAATTTTGGAAACACCATATATTTT
CDR3: CAISGGTGSGNFGNTIYF
J: TRBJ1-3
V: TRBV10-3
D: -

DNA: TGCGCCAGCAGCCACGATTGGGGCAGCGAGCAGTACTTC
CDR3: CASSHDWGSEQYF
J: TRBJ2-7
V: TRBV4-1
D: -

DNA: TGTGCCAGCAGCCCTTGGGAGGTGGTTGCAGAGACCCAGTACTTC
CDR3: CASSPWEVVAETQYF
J: TRBJ2-5
V: TRBV14
D: -

DNA: TGTGCCAGCAGCTATAAACAGAACTCTCACGAGCAGTACTTC
CDR3: CASSYKQNSHEQYF
J: TRBJ2-7
V: TRBV6-5
D: -

DNA: TGCGCCAGCAGCCAAGTGCGGCCAGGGCAGAGCTGGGGACAGACTCAAGAGACCCAGTACTTC
CDR3: CASSQVRPGQSWGQTQETQYF
J: TRBJ2-5
V: TRBV4-1
D: TRBD1

DNA: TGTGCCAGCAGTGATGCAGGTACTGGAAACACCATATATTTT
CDR3: CASSDAGTGNTIYF
J: TRBJ1-3
V: TRBV25-1
D: -